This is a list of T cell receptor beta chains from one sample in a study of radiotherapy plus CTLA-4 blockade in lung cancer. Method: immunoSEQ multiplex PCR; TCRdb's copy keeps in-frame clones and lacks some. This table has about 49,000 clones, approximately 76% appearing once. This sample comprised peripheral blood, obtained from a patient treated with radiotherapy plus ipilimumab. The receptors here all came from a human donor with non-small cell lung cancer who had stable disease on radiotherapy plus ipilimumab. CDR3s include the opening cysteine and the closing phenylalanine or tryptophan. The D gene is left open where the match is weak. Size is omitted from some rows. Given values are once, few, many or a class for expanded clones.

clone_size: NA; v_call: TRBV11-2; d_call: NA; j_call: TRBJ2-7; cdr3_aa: CASSPPSRGPYEQYF; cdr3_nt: TGTGCCAGCAGCCCTCCGTCGAGGGGCCCCTACGAGCAGTACTTC
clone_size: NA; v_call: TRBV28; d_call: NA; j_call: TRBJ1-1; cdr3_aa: CASSRGTNTEAFF; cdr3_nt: TGTGCCAGCAGTCGTGGCACGAACACTGAAGCTTTCTTT
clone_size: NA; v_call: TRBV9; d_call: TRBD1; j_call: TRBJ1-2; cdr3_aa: CASSASGTGAYGYTF; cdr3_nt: TGTGCCAGCAGCGCCTCCGGGACAGGGGCCTATGGCTACACCTTC
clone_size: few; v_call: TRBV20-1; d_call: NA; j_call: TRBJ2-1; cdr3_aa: CSARGGDEQFF; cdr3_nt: TGCAGTGCTAGAGGTGGGGATGAGCAGTTCTTC
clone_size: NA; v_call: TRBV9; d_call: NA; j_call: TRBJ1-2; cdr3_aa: CASSVGQGSNYGYTF; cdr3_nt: TGTGCCAGCAGCGTAGGTCAGGGCAGCAACTATGGCTACACCTTC
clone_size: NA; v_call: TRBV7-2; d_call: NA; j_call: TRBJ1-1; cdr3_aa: CASRFVGVNTEAFF; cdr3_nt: TGTGCCAGCAGATTTGTTGGAGTGAACACTGAAGCTTTCTTT
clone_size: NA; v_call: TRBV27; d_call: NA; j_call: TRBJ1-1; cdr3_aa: CASSFGIHSAEAFF; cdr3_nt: TGTGCCAGCAGTTTTGGGATCCACAGCGCTGAAGCTTTCTTT
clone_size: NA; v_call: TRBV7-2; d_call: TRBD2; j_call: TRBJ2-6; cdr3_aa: CASSPGGGAGANVLTF; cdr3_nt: TGTGCCAGCAGCCCCGGGGGGGGAGCTGGGGCCAACGTCCTGACTTTC
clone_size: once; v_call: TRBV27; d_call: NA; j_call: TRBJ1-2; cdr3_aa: CASRTGFYGYTF; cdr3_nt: TGTGCCAGCAGGACAGGATTCTATGGCTACACCTTC
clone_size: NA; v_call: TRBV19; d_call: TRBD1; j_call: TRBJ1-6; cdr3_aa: CASSTTGTGGNSPLHF; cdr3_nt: TGTGCCAGTAGTACCACCGGGACAGGGGGTAATTCACCCCTCCACTTT
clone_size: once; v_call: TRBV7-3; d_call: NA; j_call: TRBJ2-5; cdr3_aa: CASSLLLDGTQYF; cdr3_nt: TGTGCCAGCAGCTTACTCCTAGACGGAACCCAGTACTTC
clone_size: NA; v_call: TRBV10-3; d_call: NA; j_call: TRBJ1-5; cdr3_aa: CAISEDGRYNQPQHF; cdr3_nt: TGTGCCATCAGTGAAGATGGGCGGTACAATCAGCCCCAGCATTTT
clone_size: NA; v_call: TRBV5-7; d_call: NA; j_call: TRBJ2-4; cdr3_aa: CASSLGTNIQYF; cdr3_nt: TGTGCCAGCAGCTTGGGGACAAACATTCAGTACTTC
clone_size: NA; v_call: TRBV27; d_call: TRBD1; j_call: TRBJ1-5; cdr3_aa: CASSVFGQGGRQPQHF; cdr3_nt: TGTGCCAGCAGTGTTTTCGGACAGGGGGGTCGACAGCCCCAGCATTTT
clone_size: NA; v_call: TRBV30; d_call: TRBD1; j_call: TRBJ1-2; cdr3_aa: CAWSPGGGYTF; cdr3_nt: TGTGCCTGGAGTCCAGGGGGTGGCTACACCTTC
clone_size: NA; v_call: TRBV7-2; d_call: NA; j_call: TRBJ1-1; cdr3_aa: CASRFGTPNTEAFF; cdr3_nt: TGTGCCAGCAGATTCGGGACACCGAACACTGAAGCTTTCTTT
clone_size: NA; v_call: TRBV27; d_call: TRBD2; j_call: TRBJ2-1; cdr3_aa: CAIRRGGAYNNEQFF; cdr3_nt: TGTGCCATCCGCCGCGGGGGAGCCTACAACAATGAGCAGTTCTTC
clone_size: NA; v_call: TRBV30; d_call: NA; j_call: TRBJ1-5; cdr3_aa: CAWSGGSNQPQHF; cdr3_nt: TGTGCCTGGAGTGGGGGTAGCAATCAGCCCCAGCATTTT
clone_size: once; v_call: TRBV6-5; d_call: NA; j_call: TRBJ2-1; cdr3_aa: CASSTASHEQFF; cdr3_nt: TGTGCCAGCAGTACCGCTAGCCATGAGCAGTTCTTC
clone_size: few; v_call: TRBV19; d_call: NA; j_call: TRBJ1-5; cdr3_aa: CASGPRVGLSNQPQHF; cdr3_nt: TGTGCCAGTGGGCCCCGGGTTGGGTTGAGCAATCAGCCCCAGCATTTT
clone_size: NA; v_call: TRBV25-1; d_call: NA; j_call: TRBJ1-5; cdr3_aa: CASSGIRGQPQHF; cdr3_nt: TGTGCCAGCAGTGGGATTCGGGGTCAGCCCCAGCATTTT
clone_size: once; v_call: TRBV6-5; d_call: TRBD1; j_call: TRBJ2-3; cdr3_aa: CASSSLGQGTDTQYF; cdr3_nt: TGTGCCAGCAGCTCTTTGGGACAGGGCACAGATACGCAGTATTTT
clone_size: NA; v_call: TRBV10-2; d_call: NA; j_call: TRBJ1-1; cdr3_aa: CASRLEEVTEAFF; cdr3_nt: TGCGCCAGCAGGTTGGAGGAGGTGACTGAAGCTTTCTTT
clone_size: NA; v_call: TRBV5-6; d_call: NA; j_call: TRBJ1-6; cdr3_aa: CASSLGAGDADSPLHF; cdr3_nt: TGTGCCAGCAGCTTGGGAGCTGGGGATGCTGATTCACCCCTCCACTTT
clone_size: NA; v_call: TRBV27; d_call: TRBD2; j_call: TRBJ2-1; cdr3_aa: CASSTGLAGGDEQFF; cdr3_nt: TGTGCCAGCAGTACCGGACTAGCGGGGGGGGATGAGCAGTTCTTC
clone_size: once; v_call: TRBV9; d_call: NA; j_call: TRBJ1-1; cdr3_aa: CASTPYGVNTEAFF; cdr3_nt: TGTGCCAGCACCCCCTACGGGGTGAACACTGAAGCTTTCTTT
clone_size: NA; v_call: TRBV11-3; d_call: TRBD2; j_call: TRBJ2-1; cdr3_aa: CASSSAFGTSHEQFF; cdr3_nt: TGTGCCAGCAGCTCCGCATTCGGGACTAGTCATGAGCAGTTCTTC
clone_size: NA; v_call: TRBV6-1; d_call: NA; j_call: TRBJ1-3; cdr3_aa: CASSEAGGTSGNTIYF; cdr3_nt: TGTGCCAGCAGTGAAGCGGGGGGAACCTCTGGAAACACCATATATTTT
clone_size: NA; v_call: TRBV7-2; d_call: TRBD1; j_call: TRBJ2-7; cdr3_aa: CASSLSAGQGYEQYF; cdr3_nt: TGTGCCAGCAGCTTATCAGCGGGACAGGGTTACGAGCAGTACTTC
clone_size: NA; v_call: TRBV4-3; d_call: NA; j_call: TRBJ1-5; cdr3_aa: CASSQDRDQPQHF; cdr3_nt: TGCGCCAGCAGCCAAGATCGGGATCAGCCCCAGCATTTT
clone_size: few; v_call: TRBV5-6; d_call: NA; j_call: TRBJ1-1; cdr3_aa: CASSLLDLIMNTEAFF; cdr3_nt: TGTGCCAGCAGCTTATTAGACCTAATAATGAACACTGAAGCTTTCTTT
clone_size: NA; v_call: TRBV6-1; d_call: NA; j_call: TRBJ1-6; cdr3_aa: CASSQTQSNSPLHF; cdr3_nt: TGTGCCAGCAGTCAAACCCAAAGTAATTCACCCCTCCACTTT
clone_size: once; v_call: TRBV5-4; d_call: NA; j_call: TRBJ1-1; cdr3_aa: CASSFRDGNTEAFF; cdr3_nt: TGTGCCAGCAGCTTCCGGGACGGGAACACTGAAGCTTTCTTT
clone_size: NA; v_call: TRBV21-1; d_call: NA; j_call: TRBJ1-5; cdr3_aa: CASSKVGGAGNQPQHF; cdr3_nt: TGTGCCAGCAGCAAAGTGGGAGGGGCGGGCAATCAGCCCCAGCATTTT
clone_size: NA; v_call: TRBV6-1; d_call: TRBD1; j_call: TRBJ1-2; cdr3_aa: CASRRQGDYGYTF; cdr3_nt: TGTGCCAGCAGACGACAGGGAGACTATGGCTACACCTTC
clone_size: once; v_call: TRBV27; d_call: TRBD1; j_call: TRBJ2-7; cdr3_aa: CATEGDSTYEQYF; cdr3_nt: TGTGCCACCGAGGGGGACAGCACCTACGAGCAGTACTTC
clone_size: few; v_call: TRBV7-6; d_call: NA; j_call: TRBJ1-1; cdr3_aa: CASSPLGGSDTEAFF; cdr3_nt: TGTGCCAGCAGCCCCCTCGGGGGTAGCGACACTGAAGCTTTCTTT
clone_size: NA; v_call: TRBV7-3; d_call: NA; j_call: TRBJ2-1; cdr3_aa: CASSPDYNEQFF; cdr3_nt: TGTGCCAGCAGCCCCGACTACAATGAGCAGTTCTTC
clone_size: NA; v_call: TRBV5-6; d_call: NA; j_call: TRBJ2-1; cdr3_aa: CASTNYQENLPTDEQFF; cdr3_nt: TGTGCCAGCACCAACTATCAGGAGAACCTTCCTACGGATGAGCAGTTCTTC
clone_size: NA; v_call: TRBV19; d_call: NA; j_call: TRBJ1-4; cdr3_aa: CASSPTGRSKATRQKLFF; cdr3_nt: TGTGCCAGTAGTCCAACCGGCCGATCGAAAGCAACTCGCCAAAAACTGTTTTTT
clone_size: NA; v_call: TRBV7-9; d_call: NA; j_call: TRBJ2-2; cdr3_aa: CASSLARNTGELFF; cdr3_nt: TGTGCCAGCAGCTTAGCCAGGAACACCGGGGAGCTGTTTTTT
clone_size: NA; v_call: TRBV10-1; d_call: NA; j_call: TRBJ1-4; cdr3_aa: CARLRCNEKLFF; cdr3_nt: TGCGCCAGGCTCCGGTGTAATGAAAAACTGTTTTTT
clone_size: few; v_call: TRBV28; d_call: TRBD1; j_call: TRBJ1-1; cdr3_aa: CASKFLGTGGTEAFF; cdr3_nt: TGTGCCAGCAAGTTTTTGGGGACAGGGGGCACTGAAGCTTTCTTT
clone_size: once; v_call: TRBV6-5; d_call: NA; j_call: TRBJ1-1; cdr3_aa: CASSYSGGRGEAFF; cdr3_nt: TGTGCCAGCAGTTACTCCGGGGGGCGAGGGGAAGCTTTCTTT
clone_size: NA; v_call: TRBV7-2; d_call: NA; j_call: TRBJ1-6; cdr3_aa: CASSHPSGVGGSPLHF; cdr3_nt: TGTGCCAGCAGCCATCCTTCGGGGGTTGGGGGCTCACCCCTCCACTTT
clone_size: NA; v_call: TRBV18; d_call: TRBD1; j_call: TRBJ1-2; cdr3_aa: CASSPGTGRANYGYTF; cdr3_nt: TGTGCCAGCTCACCAGGGACAGGCCGCGCTAACTATGGCTACACCTTC
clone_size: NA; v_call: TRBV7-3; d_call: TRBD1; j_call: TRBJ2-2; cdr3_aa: CASSTTGTASTGELFF; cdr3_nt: TGTGCCAGCAGCACGACCGGGACAGCTTCCACCGGGGAGCTGTTTTTT
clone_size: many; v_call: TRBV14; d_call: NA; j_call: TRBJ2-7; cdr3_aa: CASSQAFYEQYF; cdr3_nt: TGTGCCAGCAGCCAAGCGTTCTACGAGCAGTACTTC
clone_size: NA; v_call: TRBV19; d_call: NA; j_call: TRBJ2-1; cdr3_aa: CASSITQYNEQFF; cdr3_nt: TGTGCCAGTAGTATTACTCAGTACAATGAGCAGTTCTTC
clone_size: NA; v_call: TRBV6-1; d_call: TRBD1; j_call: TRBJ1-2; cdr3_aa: CASSVDRGSNYGYTF; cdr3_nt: TGTGCCAGCAGTGTGGACAGGGGGTCGAACTATGGCTACACCTTC
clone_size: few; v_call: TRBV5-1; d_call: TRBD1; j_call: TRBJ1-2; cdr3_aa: CASSLAGTGGGYTF; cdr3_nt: TGCGCCAGCAGCTTGGCGGGGACAGGGGGAGGCTACACCTTC
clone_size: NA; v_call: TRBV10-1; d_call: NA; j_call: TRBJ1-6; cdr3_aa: CASHPGTNNSPLHF; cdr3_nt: TGCGCCAGCCATCCGGGGACAAATAATTCACCCCTCCACTTT
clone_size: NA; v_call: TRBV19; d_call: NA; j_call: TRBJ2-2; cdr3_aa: CASSVTGRNTGELFF; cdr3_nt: TGTGCCAGTAGTGTTACCGGGAGGAACACCGGGGAGCTGTTTTTT
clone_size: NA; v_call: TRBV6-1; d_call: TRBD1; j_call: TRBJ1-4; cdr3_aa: CASNRQGGRKTVF; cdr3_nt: TGTGCCAGCAATCGACAGGGTGGGCGAAAAACTGTTTTT
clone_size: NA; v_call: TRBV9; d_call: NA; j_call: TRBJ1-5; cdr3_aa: CASSVGWNQPQHF; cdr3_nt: TGTGCCAGCAGCGTGGGGTGGAATCAGCCCCAGCATTTT